This is a list of T cell receptor beta chains from one sample in a study of memory CD4+ T cells and cytomegalovirus serostatus. Some clones are missing from TCRdb's copy, which holds only in-frame ones; the method was immunoSEQ multiplex PCR. The repertoire holds fewer than 50,000 clones, with about 79% as singletons. The specimen sequenced was memory CD4+ T cells from blood. The receptors derive from an adult in good health and CMV-seronegative. Both conserved end residues are part of each CDR3. A D gene is named only where the DNA matches it firmly. A clone size is listed for some rows: how often the clone was seen (once, few, many), or a class if it is expanded.

clone_size	d_call	v_call	j_call	cdr3_aa	cdr3_nt
.	TRBD1	TRBV6-6	TRBJ1-2	CASSYPQGAQQYGYTF	TGTGCCAGCAGTTACCCTCAGGGGGCACAACAATATGGCTACACCTTC
.	.	TRBV28	TRBJ2-3	CARGGIVQPTDTQYF	TGTGCCAGGGGGGGAATTGTGCAACCCACAGATACGCAGTATTTT
.	.	TRBV7-8	TRBJ2-2	CASSRYRVANTGELFF	TGTGCCAGCAGCAGATACAGGGTGGCGAACACCGGGGAGCTGTTTTTT
.	.	TRBV7-8	TRBJ2-1	CASSLELRSEQFF	TGTGCCAGCAGCTTAGAACTGAGAAGTGAGCAGTTCTTC
.	.	TRBV11-2	TRBJ1-4	CASSLNPRQGGEKLFF	TGTGCCAGCAGCTTAAATCCCAGGCAGGGAGGCGAAAAACTGTTTTTT
.	.	TRBV28	TRBJ2-4	CASTLEGKGIQYF	TGTGCCAGCACTCTTGAGGGCAAGGGCATTCAGTACTTC
.	.	TRBV5-6	TRBJ2-2	CASAIYGANTGELFF	TGTGCCAGCGCAATCTATGGGGCGAACACCGGGGAGCTGTTTTTT
.	TRBD2	TRBV18	TRBJ2-1	CASSPLAGGSYNEQFF	TGTGCCAGCTCACCATTAGCGGGAGGTTCCTACAATGAGCAGTTCTTC
.	.	TRBV28	TRBJ2-2	CATRAYRDTGELFF	TGTGCCACCCGAGCCTATAGAGACACCGGGGAGCTGTTTTTT
.	.	TRBV18	TRBJ1-2	CASSPPGNRAAGGYTF	TGTGCCAGCTCACCACCAGGGAACAGGGCCGCGGGTGGCTACACCTTC
.	TRBD1	TRBV29-1	TRBJ2-5	CSVGTGVGETQYF	TGCAGCGTTGGGACAGGGGTAGGAGAGACCCAGTACTTC
.	TRBD1	TRBV2	TRBJ2-2	CASSRRTGPTGELFF	TGTGCCAGCAGCCGGAGGACAGGACCCACCGGGGAGCTGTTTTTT
.	TRBD1	TRBV11-3	TRBJ2-1	CASSLFQGADNEQFF	TGTGCCAGCAGCCTATTCCAGGGGGCCGACAATGAGCAGTTCTTC
.	.	TRBV11-3	TRBJ1-1	CASSNRNTEAFF	TGTGCCAGCAGCAATAGAAACACTGAAGCTTTCTTT
.	.	TRBV7-9	TRBJ2-3	CASRPAFRAQRATDTQYF	TGTGCCAGCAGACCAGCCTTCCGGGCCCAGAGGGCCACAGATACGCAGTATTTT
.	.	TRBV28	TRBJ2-7	CASSPWENATYEQYF	TGTGCCAGCAGTCCATGGGAGAACGCTACCTACGAGCAGTACTTC
.	.	TRBV25-1	TRBJ1-1	CASSPPLNTEAFF	TGTGCCAGCAGCCCCCCGTTGAACACTGAAGCTTTCTTT
.	.	TRBV5-4	TRBJ2-5	CASSSASSGETQYF	TGTGCCAGCAGCTCGGCGTCCAGTGGGGAGACCCAGTACTTC
.	TRBD1	TRBV7-8	TRBJ2-5	CASSLAGGEETQYF	TGTGCCAGCAGCTTAGCAGGGGGCGAAGAGACCCAGTACTTC
few	TRBD2	TRBV7-8	TRBJ2-1	CASSFPGGGNEQFF	TGTGCCAGCAGTTTTCCGGGAGGGGGTAATGAGCAGTTCTTC
.	TRBD1	TRBV4-2	TRBJ2-3	CASSLTGIADTQYF	TGTGCCAGCAGCCTGACAGGGATTGCAGATACGCAGTATTTT
.	.	TRBV28	TRBJ2-1	CASSPGTYQNEQFF	TGTGCCAGCAGCCCTGGGACATACCAAAATGAGCAGTTCTTC